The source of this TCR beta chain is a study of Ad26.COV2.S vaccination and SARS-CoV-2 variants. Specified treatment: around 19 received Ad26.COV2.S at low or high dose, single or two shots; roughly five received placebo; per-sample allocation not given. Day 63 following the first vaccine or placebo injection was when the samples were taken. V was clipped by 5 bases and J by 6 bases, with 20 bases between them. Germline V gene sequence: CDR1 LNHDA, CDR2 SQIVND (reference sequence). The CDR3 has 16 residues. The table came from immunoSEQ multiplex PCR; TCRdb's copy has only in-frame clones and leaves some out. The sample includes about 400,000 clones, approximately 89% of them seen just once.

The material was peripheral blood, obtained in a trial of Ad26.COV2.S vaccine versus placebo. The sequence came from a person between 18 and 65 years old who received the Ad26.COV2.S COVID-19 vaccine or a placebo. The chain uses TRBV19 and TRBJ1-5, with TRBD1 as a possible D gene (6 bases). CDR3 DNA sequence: TGTGCCAGTAGTCAAACCTCCACAGGGTTCCGTCAGCCCCAGCATTTT. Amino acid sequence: CASSQTSTGFRQPQHF.